This T cell receptor (beta chain) was retrieved from a study of blood T cells in healthy people across ages. Study overall: The capture of about one barcoded beta molecule per two T cells was achieved by template switching.

Combining a sample-barcoded 5' primer with a J-beta primer mix, a second PCR ran for about 7 to 11 cycles. TCRdb re-derived calls from the 5' RACE reads in MiXCR, one entry per CDR3 protein. Among hundreds of thousands of distinct CDR3 sequences, under 70% were seen once, and the ten largest hold approximately 40%. The germline CDR1 and CDR2 sequences are LGHDT and YNNKEL (reference sequence). Trimming at V came to 3 bases and at J to 12 bases, leaving 10 bases not matched to a gene. The CDR3 covers 14 residues. This clonotype was sampled from a man aged 60 to 75 in good health. Sample: blood. The rearrangement links TRBV3-1 to TRBJ2-1, with 8 positions matching TRBD1. The CDR3 sequence is CASSHTGQEGRQFF. As DNA, the CDR3 is TGTGCCAGCAGCCACACGGGACAGGAAGGGAGGCAGTTCTTC.